The 5 T cell receptor beta chains in this list originate from one sample, sequenced in a study of blood T cell repertoires in COVID-19. This table comes from immunoSEQ multiplex PCR, and its TCRdb copy is limited to in-frame clones, with some not included. The profile shows about 68,000 clones, around 86% of them singletons. Material: peripheral blood. These receptors were taken from a middle-aged man with active COVID-19.

V usage is TRBV4-1 and J usage is TRBJ2-1, with 11 bases aligning to TRBD2. Trimming removed 4 bases from V and 5 bases from J; junction bases left unmatched: 13. CDR1 MGHRA and CDR2 YSYEKL come from the germline V gene. The CDR3 covers 18 residues. The CDR3 DNA follows: TGCGCCAGCAGCCCGTTCTCTCCGGGACTAGCGGTTAACAATGAGCAGTTCTTC. It encodes CASSPFSPGLAVNNEQFF.

The chain carries TRBV20-1 and TRBJ2-7; D might be TRBD1 (6 bases). CDR3 size: 10 residues. Germline lookup yields CDR1 DFQATT and CDR2 SNEGSKA (reference sequence). V was shortened by 6 bases and J by 5 bases, with 8 bases between the two germline ends. The CDR3 reads CSARTDEQYF. In DNA, the CDR3 is TGCAGTGCGAGGACAGACGAGCAGTACTTC.

This clone has only a few counts. The J gene is TRBJ2-1, the V gene TRBV6-2 or TRBV6-3, with a possible D match to TRBD2 (7 bases). Germline CDR1 and CDR2: MNHEY and SVGEGT. V lost 6 bases, J lost 1 base, and 19 bases lay in between. CDR3 length: 17 residues. CDR3 in amino acids: CASSPPGRGLSYNEQFF. The CDR3 DNA reads as TGTGCCAGCAGCCCTCCGGGGCGGGGGCTTTCCTACAATGAGCAGTTCTTC.

The chain couples TRBV14 to TRBJ1-1; 7 nucleotides line up with TRBD1. V dropped 4 bases and J dropped 6; count of bases not matched to a gene: 5. Germline loops: CDR1 SGHDN, CDR2 FVKESK. The CDR3 is 13 residues long. CDR3 loop: CASSPSTGPEAFF. The CDR3 DNA follows: TGTGCCAGCAGCCCTTCGACAGGGCCTGAAGCTTTCTTT.

Comments on this clone: Sequence at one end of the junction differs from germline and may be a read error. The CDR3 DNA reads TGTGCCAGCAGTCTTACAGGGGGCACCGATACGCAGTATTTT. It encodes CASSLTGGTDTQYF. V and J are TRBV28 and TRBJ2-3, with 9 bases matching TRBD1. Germline loops: CDR1 MDHEN, CDR2 SYDVKM. The CDR3 is made up of 14 amino acids.